Reported below is one T cell receptor (beta chain). This clone's antigen is unknown. No per-base quality is available; no much larger clone lies one base away. The entry originates in a study of T cell changes during pregnancy in multiple sclerosis (dated by TCRdb to the late 2010s). The study in broad terms: The study examined how the T cell repertoire changed over the course of pregnancy in women with multiple sclerosis.

The receptor library was made with the immunoSEQ multiplex PCR assay. TCRdb provides this immuneACCESS table in a form limited to in-frame rearrangements. Some clones are lacking; in checked studies, under half of them reflect an unresolved V gene, and why the rest are absent is not known. The sample data list 15,000 to 20,000 clones, and 87% of these were observed just once. The ten top clones hold about 13% of the sample. This material consisted of CD8+ T cells from peripheral blood mononuclear cells, taken in the third trimester of pregnancy. The clonotype comes from a female donor in good health, enrolled as a control in a pregnancy study.

The DNA sequence is as follows: TGTGCCAGCAGGACGGGACAGGGGAGCGAGCAGTACTTC. This is translated as CASRTGQGSEQYF. The chain is made from TRBV27 and TRBJ2-7; 10 middle bases align to TRBD1. The germline V end is reduced by 6 bases and the J end by 6 bases; junction bases left unmatched: 5. Looking up the germline V gene (reference sequence) yields CDR1 MNHEY and CDR2 SMNVEV. The CDR3, cysteine through phenylalanine, is 13 amino acids long. The CDR3 DNA has 39 bases and is translated from base 1.